The 17 T cell receptor beta chains below all came from one sample that was sequenced in a study of cytomegalovirus exposure and HLA in healthy donors. The primer mix had 60 Vbeta and 13 Jbeta primers. This table comes from immunoSEQ multiplex PCR, and its TCRdb copy is limited to in-frame clones, with some not included. There are about 82,000 clones in the sample; 70% to 80% occur only once, and more than 2.5% lies in the top ten. Sample: PBMCs. These receptors all stem from a middle-aged man in good health and CMV-seronegative.

J is TRBJ2-5 and V is TRBV5-1, with TRBD2 as a possible D gene (7 bases). This CDR3 contains 15 residues. Germline loops: CDR1 SGHRS, CDR2 YFSETQ. V lost 2 bases and J lost 4, with 15 bases in between. The chain's CDR3 is CASSFGGALGETQYF. The CDR3 DNA reads TGCGCCAGCAGCTTTGGGGGGGCTCTAGGAGAGACCCAGTACTTC.

V is TRBV7-9 and J is TRBJ1-2; weak D call: TRBD1 (5 bases). V was shortened by 2 bases and J by 0 bases, with 7 bases between the two germline ends. Germline V gives CDR1 SEHNR, CDR2 FQNEAQ (reference sequence). This CDR3 has 14 amino acids. The CDR3 nucleotides read TGTGCCAGCAGCTTATGGGGGGCTAACTATGGCTACACCTTC. Its translation is CASSLWGANYGYTF.

This clone was picked up a small number of times. The rearrangement joins TRBV7-9 to TRBJ1-4, with TRBD1 matching 11 bases. V lost 5 bases, J lost 8 bases, and 10 bases stayed unmatched. The CDR3 length is 16 residues. Germline CDR1 reads SEHNR; CDR2 reads FQNEAQ (reference sequence). CDR3 bases: TGTGCCAGCAGCGCATTGGACAGGGGGCAAAAAGAAAAACTGTTTTTT. It translates to CASSALDRGQKEKLFF.

This chain links TRBV7-2 with TRBJ1-1; D is perhaps TRBD1 (5 bases). CDR3 length: 13 amino acids. Trimming took off 6 bases at V and 4 bases at J, with 12 bases between the two ends. Germline V gives CDR1 SGHTA, CDR2 FQGNSA. The CDR3 DNA follows: TGTGCCAGCAGAGTGGGGGGAGGCACTGAAGCTTTCTTT. Amino acid sequence: CASRVGGGTEAFF. The full variable domain, completed using reference TRBV7-2 and TRBJ1-1, is GAGVSQSPSNKVTEKGKDVELRCDPISGHTALYWYRQSLGQGLEFLIYFQGNSAPDKSGLPSDRFSAERTGGSVSTLTIQRTQQEDSAVYLCASRVGGGTEAFFGQGTRLTVV.

The chain has TRBV6-5 and TRBJ1-1; D possibly corresponds to TRBD1 (5 bases). The germline V gene has CDR1 MNHEY and CDR2 SVGAGI. Trimming took off 8 bases at V and 4 bases at J, with 20 bases between the two ends. The CDR3 spans 15 residues. Written as DNA, the CDR3 is TGTGCCAGCCATTCACCCACGGCGGGGGGCACTGAAGCTTTCTTT. It encodes CASHSPTAGGTEAFF.

V is TRBV4-2 and J is TRBJ2-3; 15 nucleotides line up with TRBD2. The CDR3 is 17 amino acids. J lost 8 bases, V lost 6 bases, and 12 bases had no gene match. Germline V gives CDR1 LGHNA, CDR2 YNFKEQ. This chain's CDR3 is CASSRSPGLAGGGTQYF. The CDR3 bases are TGTGCCAGCAGTCGAAGCCCGGGACTAGCGGGGGGAGGTACGCAGTATTTT.

This clone was counted a single time. The chain combines TRBV2 with TRBJ2-2, with 9 bases identical to TRBD2. V shed 3 bases and J 6 bases; nucleotides not matched to a gene: 5. Germline assignment: CDR1 SNHLY and CDR2 FYNNEI. The length of the CDR3 is 15 residues. The CDR3 nucleotides are TGTGCCAGCAGTGACCGAGCGGGGGGTGCCGGGGAGCTGTTTTTT. Its protein is CASSDRAGGAGELFF.

The V gene is TRBV7-9, the J gene TRBJ2-3; D gene uncertain. With 3 bases removed from V and 3 bases from J, the gap between germline ends came to 13 bases. The CDR3 spans 15 residues. Germline assignment: CDR1 SEHNR and CDR2 FQNEAQ (reference sequence). CDR3 region: CASSLVGALTDTQYF. CDR3 sequence (DNA): TGTGCCAGCAGCTTGGTTGGAGCATTAACAGATACGCAGTATTTT.

CDR3 region: CASSLNGVEQYF. CDR3 coding DNA: TGTGCCAGCAGCTTAAACGGGGTAGAGCAGTACTTC. The J gene is TRBJ2-7, the V gene TRBV7-2, with D possibly TRBD2 on 5 matching bases. The germline V and J ends were trimmed by 2 bases and 7 bases, with 9 bases remaining between them. The CDR3 covers 12 residues. Per the germline V gene, CDR1 is SGHTA and CDR2 is FQGNSA.

J is TRBJ2-7 and V is TRBV6-1; 8 nucleotides match TRBD2. The V segment lost 6 bases and the J segment 0 bases; nucleotides outside the gene matches: 4. The CDR3 is 14 residues long. The germline CDR1 and CDR2 sequences are MNHNS and SASEGT. CDR3 sequence reads: CASSGGDYSYEQYF. CDR3 nucleotide sequence: TGTGCCAGCAGCGGGGGGGACTACTCCTACGAGCAGTACTTC.

The chain employs TRBV30 and TRBJ2-3; D gene unclear. In germline, CDR1 is GTSNPN, CDR2 SVGIG (reference sequence). Between the trimmed V and J ends, which lost 2 bases and 2 bases, there was a span of 5 bases. The CDR3 totals 12 residues. CDR3 sequence reads: CAWSISTDTQYF. As DNA, the CDR3 is TGTGCCTGGAGTATCTCCACAGATACGCAGTATTTT.

This clone has more than one count but fewer than ten. The V and J genes are TRBV6-1 and TRBJ1-2, with 9 bases lining up with TRBD1. J lost 3 bases, V lost 2 bases, and 7 bases had no gene match. The CDR3 is 16 residues long. Per the germline V gene, CDR1 is MNHNS and CDR2 is SASEGT. CDR3 coding DNA: TGTGCCAGCAGTGAATGGACAGGGGATTGGGACTATGGCTACACCTTC. Its translation: CASSEWTGDWDYGYTF.

The rearrangement joins TRBV2 to TRBJ1-6, with 7 bases matching TRBD1. Germline V gives CDR1 SNHLY, CDR2 FYNNEI. This CDR3 region has 15 residues. After removal of 5 bases from V and 7 bases from J, the junction contained 8 bases not matched to a gene. The CDR3 here is CASSKGTEYNSPLHF. In DNA, the CDR3 is TGTGCCAGCAGTAAGGGGACAGAGTACAATTCACCCCTCCACTTT.

The genes are TRBV4-3 and TRBJ1-4; 10 bases align to TRBD1. Germline CDR1 is LGHNA and CDR2 is YSLEER. The CDR3 has 15 residues. After removal of 5 bases from V and 15 bases from J, the junction contained 15 bases not matched to a gene. Here the CDR3 reads CASSSPGQGHENLFF. The DNA of the CDR3 is TGCGCCAGCAGCTCCCCGGGACAGGGGCATGAAAACTTGTTTTTT.

This clone was counted once. This sequence joins TRBV28 and TRBJ2-5; D uncertain. Between the trimmed V and J ends, which lost 6 bases and 4 bases, there was a span of 9 bases. In germline, CDR1 is MDHEN, CDR2 SYDVKM. This CDR3 has 12 amino acids. The CDR3 coding sequence is TGTGCCAGCAGACCGAAGCTAGAGACCCAGTACTTC. Protein: CASRPKLETQYF. The full variable domain, with the rest looked up from reference TRBV28 and TRBJ2-5, is DVKVTQSSRYLVKRTGEKVFLECVQDMDHENMFWYRQDPGLGLRLIYFSYDVKMKEKGDIPEGYSVSREKKERFSLILESASTNQTSMYLCASRPKLETQYFGPGTRLLVL.

CDR3 protein: CASSHKAGDRGSGYTF. CDR3 bases: TGTGCCAGCAGTCATAAGGCAGGGGACAGGGGGTCTGGCTACACCTTC. The rearrangement links TRBV7-8 to TRBJ1-2, with 11 bases identical to TRBD1. CDR1 is SGHVS, CDR2 FQNEAQ, per germline. CDR3 size: 16 residues. Losses at the gene ends were 6 bases for V and 7 bases for J; bases not matched to a gene: 13.

This clone has a handful of counts. This chain joins TRBV10-3 and TRBJ2-1; 9 bases match TRBD1. CDR1 is ENHRY and CDR2 is SYGVKD in the germline V gene. The CDR3 is 14 amino acids. V was clipped by 10 bases and J by 1 base; unmatched bases: 5. CDR3 nucleotides: TGTGCCACCCACGGACAGGGGTCCTACAATGAGCAGTTCTTC. Its protein is CATHGQGSYNEQFF.